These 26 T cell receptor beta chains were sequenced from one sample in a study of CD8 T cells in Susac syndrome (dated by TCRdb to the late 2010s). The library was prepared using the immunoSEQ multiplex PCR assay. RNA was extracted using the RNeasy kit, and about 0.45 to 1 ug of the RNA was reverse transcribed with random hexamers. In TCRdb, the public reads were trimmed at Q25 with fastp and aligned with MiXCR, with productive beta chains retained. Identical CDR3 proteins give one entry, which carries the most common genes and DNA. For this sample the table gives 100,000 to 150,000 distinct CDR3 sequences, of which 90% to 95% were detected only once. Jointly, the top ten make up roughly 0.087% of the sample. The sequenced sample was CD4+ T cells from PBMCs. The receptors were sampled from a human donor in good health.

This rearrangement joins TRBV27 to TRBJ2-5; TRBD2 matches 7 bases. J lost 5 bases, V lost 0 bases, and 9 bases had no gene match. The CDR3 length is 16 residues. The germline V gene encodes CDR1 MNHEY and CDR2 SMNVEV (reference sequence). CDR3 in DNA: TGTGCCAGCAGTTTATCGCGAGCGGGACGGCCGGAGACCCAGTACTTC. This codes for CASSLSRAGRPETQYF.

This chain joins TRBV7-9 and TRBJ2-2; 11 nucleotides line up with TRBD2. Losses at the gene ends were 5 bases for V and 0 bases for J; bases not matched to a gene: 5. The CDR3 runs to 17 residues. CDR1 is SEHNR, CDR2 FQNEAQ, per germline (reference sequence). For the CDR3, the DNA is TGTGCCAGCAGCCTGACTAGCGGGATTGCGAACACCGGGGAGCTGTTTTTT. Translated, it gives CASSLTSGIANTGELFF. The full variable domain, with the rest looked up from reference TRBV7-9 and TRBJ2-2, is DTGVSQNPRHKITKRGQNVTFRCDPISEHNRLYWYRQTLGQGPEFLTYFQNEAQLEKSRLLSDRFSAERPKGSFSTLEIQRTEQGDSAMYLCASSLTSGIANTGELFFGEGSRLTVL.

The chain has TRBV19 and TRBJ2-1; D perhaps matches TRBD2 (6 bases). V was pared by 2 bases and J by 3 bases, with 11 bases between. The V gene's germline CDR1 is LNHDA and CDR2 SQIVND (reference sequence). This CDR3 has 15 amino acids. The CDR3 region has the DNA TGTGCCAGTAGTATATGGGGGGTACTCTACAATGAGCAGTTCTTC. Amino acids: CASSIWGVLYNEQFF.

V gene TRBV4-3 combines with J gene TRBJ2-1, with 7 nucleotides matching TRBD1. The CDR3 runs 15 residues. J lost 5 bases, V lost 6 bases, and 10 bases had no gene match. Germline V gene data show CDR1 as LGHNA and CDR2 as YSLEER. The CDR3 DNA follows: TGCGCCAGCAGTCCGAGAACAGGGGTAGACAATGAGCAGTTCTTC. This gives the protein CASSPRTGVDNEQFF.

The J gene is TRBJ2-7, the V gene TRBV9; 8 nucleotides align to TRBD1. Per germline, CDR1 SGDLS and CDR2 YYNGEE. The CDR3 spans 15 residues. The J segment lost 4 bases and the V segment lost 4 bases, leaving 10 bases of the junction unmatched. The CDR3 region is CASSTRTGPLYEQYF. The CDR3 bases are TGTGCCAGCAGCACCAGGACAGGGCCCTTATACGAGCAGTACTTC.

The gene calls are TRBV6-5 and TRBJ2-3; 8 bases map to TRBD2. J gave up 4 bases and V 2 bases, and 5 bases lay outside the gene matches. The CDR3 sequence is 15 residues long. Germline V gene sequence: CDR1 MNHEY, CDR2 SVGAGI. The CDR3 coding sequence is TGTGCCAGCAGTTACGGGACTAGTCCTTCAGATACGCAGTATTTT. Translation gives CASSYGTSPSDTQYF.

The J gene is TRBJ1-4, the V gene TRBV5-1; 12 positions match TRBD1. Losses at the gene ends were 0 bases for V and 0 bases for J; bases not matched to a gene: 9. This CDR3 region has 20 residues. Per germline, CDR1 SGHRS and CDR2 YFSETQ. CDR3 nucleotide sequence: TGCGCCAGCAGCTTGGATCCGGGACAGGGGGCGTCTCCAACTAATGAAAAACTGTTTTTT. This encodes CASSLDPGQGASPTNEKLFF. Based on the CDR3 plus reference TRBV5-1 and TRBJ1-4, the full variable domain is KAGVTQTPRYLIKTRGQQVTLSCSPISGHRSVSWYQQTPGQGLQFLFEYFSETQRNKGNFPGRFSGRQFSNSRSEMNVSTLELGDSALYLCASSLDPGQGASPTNEKLFFGSGTQLSVL.

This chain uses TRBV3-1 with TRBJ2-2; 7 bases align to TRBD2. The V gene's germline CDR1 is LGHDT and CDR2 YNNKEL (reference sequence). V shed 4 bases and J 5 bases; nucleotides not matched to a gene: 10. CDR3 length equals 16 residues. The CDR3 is CASSPTSSGTTGELFF. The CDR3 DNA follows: TGTGCCAGCAGCCCCACCTCTAGCGGCACGACCGGGGAGCTGTTTTTT.

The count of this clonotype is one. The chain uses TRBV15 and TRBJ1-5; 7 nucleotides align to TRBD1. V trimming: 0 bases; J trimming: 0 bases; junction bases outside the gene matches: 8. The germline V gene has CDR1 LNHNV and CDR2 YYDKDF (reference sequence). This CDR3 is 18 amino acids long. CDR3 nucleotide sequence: TGTGCCACCAGCAGAGACCGTCGGACAGGTTATAGCAATCAGCCCCAGCATTTT. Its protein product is CATSRDRRTGYSNQPQHF.

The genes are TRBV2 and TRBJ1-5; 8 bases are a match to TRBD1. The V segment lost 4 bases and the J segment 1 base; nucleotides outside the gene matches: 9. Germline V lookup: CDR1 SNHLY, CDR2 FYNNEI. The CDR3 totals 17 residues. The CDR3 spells CASSATGDGVSNQPQHF. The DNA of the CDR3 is TGTGCCAGCAGTGCGACAGGGGACGGGGTGAGCAATCAGCCCCAGCATTTT.

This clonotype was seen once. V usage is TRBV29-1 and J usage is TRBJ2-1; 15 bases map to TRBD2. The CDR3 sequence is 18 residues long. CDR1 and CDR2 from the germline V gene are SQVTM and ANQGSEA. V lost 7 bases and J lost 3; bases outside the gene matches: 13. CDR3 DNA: TGCAGCGAAAAACCGGGACTAGCGGGAGGAGGCTACTACAATGAGCAGTTCTTC. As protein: CSEKPGLAGGGYYNEQFF.

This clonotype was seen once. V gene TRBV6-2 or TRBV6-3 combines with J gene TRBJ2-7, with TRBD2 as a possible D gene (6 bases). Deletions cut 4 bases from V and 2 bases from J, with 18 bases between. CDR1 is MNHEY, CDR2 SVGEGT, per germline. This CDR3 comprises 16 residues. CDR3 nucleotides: TGTGCCAGCAGTTCCTCCGCAAATGGGAGGACCTACGAGCAGTACTTC. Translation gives CASSSSANGRTYEQYF.

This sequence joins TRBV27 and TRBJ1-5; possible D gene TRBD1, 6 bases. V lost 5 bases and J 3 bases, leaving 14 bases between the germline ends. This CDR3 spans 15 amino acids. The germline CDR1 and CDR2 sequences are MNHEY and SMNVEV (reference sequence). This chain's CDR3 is CASSREGTLNQPQHF. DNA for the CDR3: TGTGCCAGCAGTCGTGAGGGGACACTCAATCAGCCCCAGCATTTT.

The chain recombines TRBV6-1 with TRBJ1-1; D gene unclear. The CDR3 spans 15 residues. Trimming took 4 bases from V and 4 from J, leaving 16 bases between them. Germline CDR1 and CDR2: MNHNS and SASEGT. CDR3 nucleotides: TGTGCCAGCAGTGCCTGGAAGGCGATGGGCACTGAAGCTTTCTTT. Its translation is CASSAWKAMGTEAFF.

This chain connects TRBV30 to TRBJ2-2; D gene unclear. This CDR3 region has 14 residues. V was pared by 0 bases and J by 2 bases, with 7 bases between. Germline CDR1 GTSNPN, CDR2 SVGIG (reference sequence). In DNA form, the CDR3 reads TGTGCCTGGAGTGTAAATAGCAACACCGGGGAGCTGTTTTTT. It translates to CAWSVNSNTGELFF.

Here the CDR3 reads CSVDPESTTEAFF. The CDR3 DNA is TGCAGCGTTGATCCAGAAAGCACCACTGAAGCTTTCTTT. This sequence joins TRBV29-1 and TRBJ1-1; no clear D gene. CDR1 SQVTM and CDR2 ANQGSEA come from the germline V gene. This CDR3 region has 13 residues. V gave up 3 bases and J gave up 4 bases, with 12 bases separating them.

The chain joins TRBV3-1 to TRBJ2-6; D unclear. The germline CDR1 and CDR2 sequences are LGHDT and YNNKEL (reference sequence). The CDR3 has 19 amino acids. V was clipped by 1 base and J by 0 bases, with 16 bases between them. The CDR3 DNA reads TGTGCCAGCAGCCAAGCGGTATTGCGGACCGCCTCTGGGGCCAACGTCCTGACTTTC. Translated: CASSQAVLRTASGANVLTF.

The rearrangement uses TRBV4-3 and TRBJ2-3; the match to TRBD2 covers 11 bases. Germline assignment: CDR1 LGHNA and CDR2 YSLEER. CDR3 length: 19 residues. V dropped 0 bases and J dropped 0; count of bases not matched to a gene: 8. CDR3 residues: CASSQEGLAGGGSTDTQYF. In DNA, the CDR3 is TGCGCCAGCAGCCAAGAGGGTCTAGCGGGAGGAGGGAGCACAGATACGCAGTATTTT.

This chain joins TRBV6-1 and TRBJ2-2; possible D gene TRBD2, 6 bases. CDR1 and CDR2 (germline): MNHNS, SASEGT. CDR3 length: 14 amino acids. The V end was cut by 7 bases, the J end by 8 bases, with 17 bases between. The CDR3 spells CASMDSGSVGELFF. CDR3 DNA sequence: TGTGCCAGCATGGATAGCGGTTCAGTAGGGGAGCTGTTTTTT.

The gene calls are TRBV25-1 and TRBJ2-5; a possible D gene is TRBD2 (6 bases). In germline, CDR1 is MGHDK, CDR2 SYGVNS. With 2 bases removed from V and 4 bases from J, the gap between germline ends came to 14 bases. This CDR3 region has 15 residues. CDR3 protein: CASSEGAGLGETQYF. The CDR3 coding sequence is TGTGCCAGCAGTGAAGGGGCGGGGCTCGGAGAGACCCAGTACTTC.

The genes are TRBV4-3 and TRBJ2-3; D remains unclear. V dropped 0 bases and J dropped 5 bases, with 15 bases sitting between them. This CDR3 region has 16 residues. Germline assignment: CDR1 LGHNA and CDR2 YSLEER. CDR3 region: CASSQDLKRGVDTQYF. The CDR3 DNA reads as TGCGCCAGCAGCCAAGATCTAAAACGAGGAGTAGATACGCAGTATTTT.

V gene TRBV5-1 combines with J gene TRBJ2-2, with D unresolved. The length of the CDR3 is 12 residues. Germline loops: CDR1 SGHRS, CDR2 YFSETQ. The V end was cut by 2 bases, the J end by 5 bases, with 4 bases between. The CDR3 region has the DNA TGCGCCAGCAGCTTAGAAACCGGGGAGCTGTTTTTT. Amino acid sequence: CASSLETGELFF.

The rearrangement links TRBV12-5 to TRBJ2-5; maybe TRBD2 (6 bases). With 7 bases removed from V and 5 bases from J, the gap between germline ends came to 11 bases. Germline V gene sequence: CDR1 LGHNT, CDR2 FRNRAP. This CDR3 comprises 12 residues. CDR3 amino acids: CASEGAGETQYF. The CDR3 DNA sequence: TGTGCTAGTGAAGGGGCGGGGGAGACCCAGTACTTC.

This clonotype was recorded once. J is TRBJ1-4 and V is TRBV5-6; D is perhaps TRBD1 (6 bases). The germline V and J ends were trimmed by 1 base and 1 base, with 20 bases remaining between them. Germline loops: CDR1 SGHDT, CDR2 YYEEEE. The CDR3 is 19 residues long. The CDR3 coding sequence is TGTGCCAGCAGCTTGCGGGGGCAGGTTGGGAGTATAACTAATGAAAAACTGTTTTTT. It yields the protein CASSLRGQVGSITNEKLFF.

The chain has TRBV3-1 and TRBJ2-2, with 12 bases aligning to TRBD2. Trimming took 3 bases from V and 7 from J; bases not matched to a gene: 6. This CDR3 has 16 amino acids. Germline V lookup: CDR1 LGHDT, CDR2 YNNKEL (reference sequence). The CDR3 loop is CASSQSSGRADGELFF. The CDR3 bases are TGTGCCAGCAGCCAGTCTAGCGGGAGGGCTGACGGGGAGCTGTTTTTT.

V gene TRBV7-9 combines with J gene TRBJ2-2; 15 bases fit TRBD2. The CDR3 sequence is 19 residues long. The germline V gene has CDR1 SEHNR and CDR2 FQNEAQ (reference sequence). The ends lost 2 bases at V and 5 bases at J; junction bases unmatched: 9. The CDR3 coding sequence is TGTGCCAGCAGCTTACCCGGACTAGCGGGAGGGCCATGGACCGGGGAGCTGTTTTTT. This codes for CASSLPGLAGGPWTGELFF.